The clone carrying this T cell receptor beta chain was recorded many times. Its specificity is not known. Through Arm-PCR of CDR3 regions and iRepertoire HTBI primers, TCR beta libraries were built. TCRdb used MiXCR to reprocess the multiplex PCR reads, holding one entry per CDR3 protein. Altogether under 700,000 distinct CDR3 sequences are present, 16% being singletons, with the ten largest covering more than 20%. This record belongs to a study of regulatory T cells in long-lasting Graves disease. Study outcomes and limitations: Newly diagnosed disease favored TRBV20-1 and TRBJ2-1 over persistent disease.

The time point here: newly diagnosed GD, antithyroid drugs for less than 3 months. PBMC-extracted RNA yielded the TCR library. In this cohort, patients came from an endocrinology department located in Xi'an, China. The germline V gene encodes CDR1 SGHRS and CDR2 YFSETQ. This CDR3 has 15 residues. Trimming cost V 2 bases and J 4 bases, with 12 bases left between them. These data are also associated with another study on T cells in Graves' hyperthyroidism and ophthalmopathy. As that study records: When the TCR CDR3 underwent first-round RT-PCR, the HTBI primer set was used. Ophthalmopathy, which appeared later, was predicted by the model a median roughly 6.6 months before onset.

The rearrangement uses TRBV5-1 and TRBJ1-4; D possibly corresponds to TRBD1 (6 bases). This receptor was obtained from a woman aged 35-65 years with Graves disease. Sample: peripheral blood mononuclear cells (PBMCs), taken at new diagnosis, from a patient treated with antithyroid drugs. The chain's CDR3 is CASSLGGRNNEKLFF. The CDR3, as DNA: TGCGCCAGCAGCTTAGGGGGGCGGAATAATGAAAAACTGTTTTTT.